This record looks at one TCR beta chain sequence and its context. This sample was taken from a study of shared clonotypes between healthy human individuals. Here immunoSEQ multiplex PCR was the method, and the copy in TCRdb shows in-frame clones only, minus some. Seen here are approximately 2,000,000 clones, 85% to 95% observed once, and the top ten hold roughly 0.34%. The germline gives CDR1 SGHAT, CDR2 FQNNGV. The J segment lost 5 bases and the V segment lost 5 bases, leaving 15 bases of the junction unmatched. The CDR3 runs 17 residues. This receptor was taken from a man between 18 and 29 years old in good health. Some clones in this sample may be carry-over from other donors' samples. The sequenced material came from naive CD4+ T cells from PBMCs. Subset meaning: CD45RA+ positively selected. The chain combines TRBV11-2 with TRBJ2-5; 9 positions match TRBD2. The DNA for the CDR3 is TGTGCCAGCAGCCAAATGGTGCGGGAGGGCAGGTCTGAGACCCAGTACTTC. Its translation: CASSQMVREGRSETQYF.